This TCR beta chain was observed in a study of identical twins. This clonotype was seen more than once but under ten times. The CDR3 spans 19 residues. Germline trimming cut 2 bases from V and 8 bases from J; bases unmatched to any gene: 12. Germline V gives CDR1 MNHEY, CDR2 SVGAGI. TCRdb itself ran the 5' RACE reads through MiXCR, one entry per CDR3 protein. The table lists approximately 690,000 distinct CDR3 sequences, 6.1% of them singletons. This sequence was found in a man between 18 and 35 years old in good health. The sequenced sample consisted of naive T cells sorted from blood. The gene calls are TRBV6-5 and TRBJ2-1, with TRBD2 matching 16 bases. The CDR3 reads CASSYTGLAGGPDGDEQFF. The CDR3 bases are TGTGCCAGCAGTTACACGGGACTAGCGGGAGGGCCCGATGGCGATGAGCAGTTCTTC.